This note documents a single TCR beta chain sequence. The sample originates from a study of Ad26.COV2.S vaccination and SARS-CoV-2 variants. The overall study: The COV1001 Ad26.COV2.S trial arm included the donor. Donor got 5x10^10 or 1x10^11 viral particles of Ad26.COV2.S.

The assay was immunoSEQ multiplex PCR, and TCRdb's table has in-frame clones only and misses some. The sample holds approximately 350,000 clones, about nine tenths seen once. The treatment here: roughly 19 received Ad26.COV2.S at low or high dose, single or two shots; 5 received placebo; per-sample allocation not given. Each sample was drawn 63 days after the first injection (of vaccine or placebo). An Ad26 vector that expressed Wuhan-strain SARS-CoV-2 spike constituted the vaccine. Germline V gene data show CDR1 as LNHDA and CDR2 as SQIVND (reference sequence). J lost 6 bases, V lost 3 bases, and 7 bases had no gene match. The length of the CDR3 is 15 residues.

The receptor was derived from a person aged 18-60 years who received the Ad26.COV2.S COVID-19 vaccine or a placebo. The V and J genes are TRBV19 and TRBJ1-2, with 10 bases fitting TRBD1. The material sequenced was peripheral blood, taken in a trial of Ad26.COV2.S vaccine versus placebo. The DNA for the CDR3 is TGTGCCAGTAGTATCGACAGGGGGCGCGGGCATGGCTACACCTTC. Translation: CASSIDRGRGHGYTF.